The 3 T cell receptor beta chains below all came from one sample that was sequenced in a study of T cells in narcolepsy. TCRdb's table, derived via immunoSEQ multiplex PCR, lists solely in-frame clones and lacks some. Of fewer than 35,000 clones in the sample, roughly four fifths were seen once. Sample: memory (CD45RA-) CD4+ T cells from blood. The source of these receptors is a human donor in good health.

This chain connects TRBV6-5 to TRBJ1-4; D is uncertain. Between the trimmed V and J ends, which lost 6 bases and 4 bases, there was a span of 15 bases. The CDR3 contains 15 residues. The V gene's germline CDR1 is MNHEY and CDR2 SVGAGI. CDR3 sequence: CASRLRARVNEKLFF. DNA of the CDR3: TGTGCCAGCAGGTTAAGGGCTAGGGTTAATGAAAAACTGTTTTTT.

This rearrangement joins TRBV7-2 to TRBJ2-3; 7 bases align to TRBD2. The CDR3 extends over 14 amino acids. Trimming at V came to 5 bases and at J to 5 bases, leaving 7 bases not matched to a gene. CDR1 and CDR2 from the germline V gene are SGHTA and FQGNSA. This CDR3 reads CASSRSGSEDTQYF. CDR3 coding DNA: TGTGCCAGCAGCCGTAGCGGGTCGGAAGATACGCAGTATTTT.

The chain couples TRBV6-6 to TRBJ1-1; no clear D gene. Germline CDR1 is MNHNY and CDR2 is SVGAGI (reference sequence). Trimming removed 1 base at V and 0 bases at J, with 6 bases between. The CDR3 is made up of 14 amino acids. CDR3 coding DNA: TGTGCCAGCAGTTACTTTAATGTGAACACTGAAGCTTTCTTT. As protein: CASSYFNVNTEAFF.